This TCR beta chain was recovered during a study of blood T cell repertoires in COVID-19. In the study overall: PBMCs, B-cell-depleted T cells, or T cells provided the cDNA or gDNA that made up the material.

J gave up 4 bases and V 5 bases, and 5 bases lay outside the gene matches. Looked up from germline, CDR1 is MNHEY and CDR2 is SVGAGI. This CDR3 has 14 amino acids. Participant ages covered about 18 to 95 years across 24 US areas. The repertoire was sequenced with immunoSEQ multiplex PCR; TCRdb's copy has only in-frame clones and lacks some. The table lists approximately 270,000 clones, just under 90% of them singletons, with less than 2% in the top ten. The V gene is TRBV6-5, the J gene TRBJ1-2; the match to TRBD1 covers 9 bases. This clonotype originated in a woman aged 60-75 years who had recovered from COVID-19. Material: PBMCs or T cells enriched from blood (not recorded which). The CDR3 nucleotides read TGTGCCAGCAGTCCCGGACAGGGGAGCTATGGCTACACCTTC. It yields the protein CASSPGQGSYGYTF.